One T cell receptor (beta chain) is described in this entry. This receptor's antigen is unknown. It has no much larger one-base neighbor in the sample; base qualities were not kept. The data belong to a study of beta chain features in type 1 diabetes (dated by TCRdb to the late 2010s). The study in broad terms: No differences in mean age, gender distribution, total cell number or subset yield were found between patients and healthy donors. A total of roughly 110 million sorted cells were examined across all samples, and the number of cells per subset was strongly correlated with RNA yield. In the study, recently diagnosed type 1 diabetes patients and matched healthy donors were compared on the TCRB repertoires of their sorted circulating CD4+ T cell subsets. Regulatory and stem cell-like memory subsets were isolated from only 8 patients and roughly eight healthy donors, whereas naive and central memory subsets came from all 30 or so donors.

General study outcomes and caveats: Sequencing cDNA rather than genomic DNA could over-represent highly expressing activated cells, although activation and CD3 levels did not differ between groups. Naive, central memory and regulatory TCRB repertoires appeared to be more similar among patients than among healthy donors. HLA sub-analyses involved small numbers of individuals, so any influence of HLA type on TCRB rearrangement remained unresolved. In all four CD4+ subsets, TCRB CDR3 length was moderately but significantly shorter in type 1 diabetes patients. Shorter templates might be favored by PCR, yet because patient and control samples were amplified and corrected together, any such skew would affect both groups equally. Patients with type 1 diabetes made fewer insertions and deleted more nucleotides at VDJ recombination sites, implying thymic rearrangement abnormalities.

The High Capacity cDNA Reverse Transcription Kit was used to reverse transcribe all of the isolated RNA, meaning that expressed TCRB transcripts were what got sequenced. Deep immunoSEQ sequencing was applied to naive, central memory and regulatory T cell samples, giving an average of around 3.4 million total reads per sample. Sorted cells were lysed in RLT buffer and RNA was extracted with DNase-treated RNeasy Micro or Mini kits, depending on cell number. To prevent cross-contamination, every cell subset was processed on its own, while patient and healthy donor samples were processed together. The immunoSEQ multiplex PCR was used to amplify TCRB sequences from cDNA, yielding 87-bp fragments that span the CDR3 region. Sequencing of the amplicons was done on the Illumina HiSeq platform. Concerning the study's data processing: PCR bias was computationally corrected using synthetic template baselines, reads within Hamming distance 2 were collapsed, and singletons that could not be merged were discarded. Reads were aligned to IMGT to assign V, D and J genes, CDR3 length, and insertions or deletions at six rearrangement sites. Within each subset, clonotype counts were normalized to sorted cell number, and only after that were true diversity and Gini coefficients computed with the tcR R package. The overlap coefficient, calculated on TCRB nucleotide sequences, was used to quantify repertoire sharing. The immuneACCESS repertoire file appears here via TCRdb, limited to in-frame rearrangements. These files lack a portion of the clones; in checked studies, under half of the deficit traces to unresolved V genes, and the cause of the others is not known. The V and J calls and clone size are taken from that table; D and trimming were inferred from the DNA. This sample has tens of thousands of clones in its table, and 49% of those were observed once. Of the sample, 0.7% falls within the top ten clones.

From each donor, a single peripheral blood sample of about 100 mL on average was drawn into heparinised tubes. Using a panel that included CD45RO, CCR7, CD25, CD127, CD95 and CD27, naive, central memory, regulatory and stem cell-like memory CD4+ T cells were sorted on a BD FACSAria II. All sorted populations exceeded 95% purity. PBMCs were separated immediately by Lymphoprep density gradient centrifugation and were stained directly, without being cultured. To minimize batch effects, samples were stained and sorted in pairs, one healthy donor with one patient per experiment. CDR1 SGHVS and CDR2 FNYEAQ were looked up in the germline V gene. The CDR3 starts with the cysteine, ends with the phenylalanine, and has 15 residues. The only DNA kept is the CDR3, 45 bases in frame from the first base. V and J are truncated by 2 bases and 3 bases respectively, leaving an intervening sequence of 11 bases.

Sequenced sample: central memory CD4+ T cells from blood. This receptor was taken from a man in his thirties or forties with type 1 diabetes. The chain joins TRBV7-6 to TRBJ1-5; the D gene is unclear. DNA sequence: TGTGCCAGCAGCTTATTCGCGGAGAACAATCAGCCCCAGCATTTT. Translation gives CASSLFAENNQPQHF.